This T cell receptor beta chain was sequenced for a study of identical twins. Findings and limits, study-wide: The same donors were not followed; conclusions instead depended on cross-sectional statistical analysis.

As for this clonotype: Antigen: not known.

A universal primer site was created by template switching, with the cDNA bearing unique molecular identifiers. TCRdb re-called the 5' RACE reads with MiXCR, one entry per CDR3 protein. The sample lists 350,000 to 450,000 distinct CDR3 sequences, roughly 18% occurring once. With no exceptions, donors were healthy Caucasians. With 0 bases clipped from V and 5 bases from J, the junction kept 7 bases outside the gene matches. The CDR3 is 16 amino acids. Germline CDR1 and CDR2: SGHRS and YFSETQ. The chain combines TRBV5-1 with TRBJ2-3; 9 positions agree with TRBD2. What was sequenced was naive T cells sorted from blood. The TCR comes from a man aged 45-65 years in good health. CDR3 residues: CASSLVSSGIGDTQYF. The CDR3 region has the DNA TGCGCCAGCAGCTTGGTTTCTAGCGGGATTGGAGATACGCAGTATTTT.